The source of this T cell receptor (beta chain) is a study of T cell repertoires in cytomegalovirus infection. Study results and caveats: Dominant in the ex vivo response were TCR beta clonotypes restricted by HLA-C and specific for CMV.

After removal of 8 bases from V and 2 bases from J, the junction contained 8 bases not matched to a gene. Germline CDR1 MGHDK, CDR2 SYGVNS. The CDR3 spans 15 residues. Each CDR3 protein gets one entry after TCRdb re-called the reads with MiXCR. The table records 310,000 or so distinct CDR3 sequences, roughly a quarter of them present only once. This clonotype was seen many times. The antigen is unknown. Source material: PBMCs. This sequence originates from a human donor in good health (CMV status not recorded). Some clones in this sample may be carry-over from other donors' samples. The rearrangement links TRBV25-1 to TRBJ1-5; TRBD1 matches 8 bases. The CDR3, as DNA: TGTGCCAGCTCCGGGACAGGCATGGGCAATCAGCCCCAGCATTTT. Its translation: CASSGTGMGNQPQHF. Full variable domain (missing parts from reference TRBV25-1 and TRBJ1-5): EADIYQTPRYLVIGTGKKITLECSQTMGHDKMYWYQQDPGMELHLIHYSYGVNSTEKGDLSSESTVSRIRTEHFPLTLESARPSHTSQYLCASSGTGMGNQPQHFGDGTRLSIL.